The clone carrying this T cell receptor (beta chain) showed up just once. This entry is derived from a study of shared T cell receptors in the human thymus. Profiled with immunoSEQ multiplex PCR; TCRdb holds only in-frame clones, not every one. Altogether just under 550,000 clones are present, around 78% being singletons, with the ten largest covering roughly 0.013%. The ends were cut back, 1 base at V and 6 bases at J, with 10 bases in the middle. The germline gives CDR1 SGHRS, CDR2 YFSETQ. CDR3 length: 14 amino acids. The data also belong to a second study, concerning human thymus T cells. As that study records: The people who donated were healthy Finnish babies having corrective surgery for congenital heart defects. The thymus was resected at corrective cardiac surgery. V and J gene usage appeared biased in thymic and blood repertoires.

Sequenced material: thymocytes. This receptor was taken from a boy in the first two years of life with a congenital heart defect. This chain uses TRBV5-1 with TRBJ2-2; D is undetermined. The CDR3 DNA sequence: TGCGCCAGCAGCTTGTTGACGGGTTCCGGGGAGCTGTTTTTT. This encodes CASSLLTGSGELFF.